Below, 5 T cell receptor beta chains from the same sample are listed, as sequenced in a study of cytomegalovirus exposure and HLA in healthy donors. PCR used 60 Vbeta primers and 13 Jbeta primers. Sequencing used immunoSEQ multiplex PCR; TCRdb keeps in-frame clones, though not all of them. The sample has around 150,000 clones, about 80% seen once; the top ten hold 1.4%. The sample taken for sequencing was PBMCs. The receptors here all came from a man between 25 and 39 years old in good health and CMV-seropositive.

This chain connects TRBV9 to TRBJ1-2; D remains ambiguous. This CDR3 has 15 amino acids. The germline V and J ends were trimmed by 0 bases and 0 bases, with 9 bases remaining between them. CDR1 SGDLS and CDR2 YYNGEE come from the germline V gene. This CDR3 is CASSVAAVPNYGYTF. The CDR3 DNA is TGTGCCAGCAGCGTAGCTGCAGTTCCTAACTATGGCTACACCTTC. Filled out from reference TRBV9 and TRBJ1-2, the complete variable domain reads DSGVTQTPKHLITATGQRVTLRCSPRSGDLSVYWYQQSLDQGLQFLIQYYNGEERAKGNILERFSAQQFPDLHSELNLSSLELGDSALYFCASSVAAVPNYGYTFGSGTRLTVV.

The J gene is TRBJ1-1, the V gene TRBV28; D remains ambiguous. Germline assignment: CDR1 MDHEN and CDR2 SYDVKM. V was cut by 7 bases and J by 10 bases, with 19 bases left in between. The CDR3 spans 13 residues. CDR3 sequence: CASTSQPSAGAFF. Written as DNA, the CDR3 is TGTGCCAGCACCTCTCAACCCTCCGCCGGAGCTTTCTTT.

The chain combines TRBV7-8 with TRBJ2-6; no firm D call. CDR1 SGHVS and CDR2 FQNEAQ come from the germline V gene. The CDR3 consists of 15 residues. Trimming removed 0 bases from V and 2 bases from J, with 5 bases in between. CDR3 residues: CASSLALPGANVLTF. For the CDR3, the DNA is TGTGCCAGCAGCTTAGCCCTACCTGGGGCCAACGTCCTGACTTTC.

The V call is TRBV6-5, the J call TRBJ1-1; D is unresolved. Trimming removed 6 bases from V and 5 bases from J, with 19 bases in between. The CDR3 runs to 15 residues. CDR1 and CDR2 (germline): MNHEY, SVGAGI. CDR3: CASSPSGRKGTEAFF. In nucleotides, the CDR3 is TGTGCCAGCAGCCCCAGCGGAAGGAAGGGTACTGAAGCTTTCTTT.

The CDR3 loop reads CATSEIPHYEQYF. Written as DNA, the CDR3 is TGTGCCACCAGTGAAATTCCACACTACGAGCAGTACTTC. V usage is TRBV15 and J usage is TRBJ2-5; D is undetermined. The assigned J gene may be wrong: the sequence end matches TRBJ2-7 better. Germline CDR1 reads LNHNV; CDR2 reads YYDKDF (reference sequence). This CDR3 region has 13 residues.